This T cell receptor beta chain was captured by sequencing in a study of T-cell reconstitution after alpha-beta-depleted transplantation in children. Findings of the study overall: The origin of alpha-beta T cells about two months after transplant was reportedly several hundred expanded graft clones.

Unique molecular identifiers were incorporated into the prepared TCRbeta library. TCRdb used MiXCR to reprocess the PCR reads, holding one entry per CDR3 protein. The table shows roughly 220,000 distinct CDR3 sequences, with roughly 9.1% occurring only once. The CDR3 extends over 14 amino acids. Germline V gene data show CDR1 as SGHNT and CDR2 as YENEEA. V was shortened by 3 bases and J by 0 bases, with 6 bases between the two germline ends. Ten or more counts support this clonotype. Its antigen remains unidentified. This material consisted of PBMCs, mostly from graft donor cells, taken 360 days after TCRalphabeta/CD19-depleted stem cell transplant. This sequence originates from a male patient aged 2 to 9 who had a stem cell transplant for acute myeloid leukemia, so the T cells may come from the graft donor. This chain links TRBV11-3 with TRBJ1-5; D not resolved. In DNA, the CDR3 is TGTGCCAGCAGCTTCGCCCTTAGCAATCAGCCCCAGCATTTT. This codes for CASSFALSNQPQHF.